This T cell receptor beta chain was documented in a study of T cells in tumors and immune-related adverse events. Sequencing was performed with immunoSEQ multiplex PCR; in TCRdb, only in-frame clones are kept and a portion is missing. The table has some 10,000 clones, roughly 90% seen once; the top ten hold more than 1.4%. This clone appeared once. There are 13 residues in the CDR3. Germline loops: CDR1 SGHNT, CDR2 YENEEA. The V end was cut by 5 bases, the J end by 7 bases, with 15 bases between. The sample here was lymph node tissue, taken from a patient treated with anti-PD-1 therapy. V is TRBV11-3 and J is TRBJ2-7; D is possibly TRBD2 (6 bases). The TCR was taken from a female donor with metastatic renal cell carcinoma. The CDR3 region is CASSPPGLREQYF. Here the CDR3 DNA reads TGTGCCAGCAGCCCACCGGGACTTAGAGAGCAGTACTTC.